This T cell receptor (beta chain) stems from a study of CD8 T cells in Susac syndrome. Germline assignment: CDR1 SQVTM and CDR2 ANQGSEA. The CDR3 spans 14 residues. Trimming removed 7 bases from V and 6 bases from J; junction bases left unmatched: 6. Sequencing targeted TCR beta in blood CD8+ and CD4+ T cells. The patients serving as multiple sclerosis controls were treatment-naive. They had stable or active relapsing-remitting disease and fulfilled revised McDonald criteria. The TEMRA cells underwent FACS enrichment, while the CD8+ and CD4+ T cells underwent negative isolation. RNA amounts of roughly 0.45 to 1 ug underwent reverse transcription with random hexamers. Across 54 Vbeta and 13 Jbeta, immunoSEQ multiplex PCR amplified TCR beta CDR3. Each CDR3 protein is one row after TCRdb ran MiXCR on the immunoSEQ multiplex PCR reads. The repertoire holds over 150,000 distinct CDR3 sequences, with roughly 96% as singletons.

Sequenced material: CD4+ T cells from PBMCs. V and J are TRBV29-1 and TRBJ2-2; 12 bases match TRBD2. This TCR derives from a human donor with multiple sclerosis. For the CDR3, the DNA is TGCAGCGGCCGGACTAGCGGGGCTCCCGGGGAGCTGTTTTTT. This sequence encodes CSGRTSGAPGELFF.